This TCR beta chain was identified during a study of T-cell memory formation after mild COVID-19. Study details: TCR clusters were largely donor specific.

TCR alpha and TCR beta cDNA libraries carrying sample barcodes and UMIs were produced by 5'RACE using constant-segment primers. TCRdb called the 5' RACE reads again in MiXCR, with one record for every CDR3 protein. The sample lists hundreds of thousands of distinct CDR3 sequences, roughly 21% seen once, with 7% to 9% in the top ten. General study results and limits: A subset of responding clones appeared in pre-infection memory, suggesting cross-reactive memory joined. Later expanders leaned CD4+, whereas clones that contracted between day 15 and 85 were balanced CD4/CD8.

In regard to this clonotype: Its antigen is unidentified.

Trimming removed 7 bases from V and 0 bases from J; junction bases left unmatched: 5. The V gene's germline CDR1 is SEHNR and CDR2 FQNEAQ (reference sequence). CDR3 length: 15 residues. Sample: PBMCs or a T cell subset sorted from them (not recorded which). The V gene is TRBV7-9, the J gene TRBJ2-1, with 8 nucleotides matching TRBD2. This TCR was recovered from an adult woman who had mild COVID-19 (a few samples of this study predate the infection). Cell type and time point are not known. CDR3 protein: CASNLAGSSYNEQFF. CDR3 DNA sequence: TGTGCCAGCAACCTAGCGGGCAGCTCCTACAATGAGCAGTTCTTC.